This entry lists 18 T cell receptor beta chains sequenced from one sample in a study of cytomegalovirus exposure and HLA in healthy donors. A multiplex PCR was run with 60 Vbeta primers and 13 Jbeta primers. Assay used: immunoSEQ multiplex PCR; TCRdb lists only in-frame clones, some missing. Of 140,000 to 150,000 clones in the sample, 70% were seen once. What was sequenced was PBMCs. These receptors were taken from a woman aged 55-69 years in good health and CMV-seropositive.

Turning to this clone: This CDR3 is also generated by other DNA sequences in the sample. CDR3 residues: CASSQGQNYGYTF. The DNA for the CDR3 is TGTGCCAGCAGCCAGGGACAGAACTATGGCTACACCTTC. This rearrangement joins TRBV6-5 to TRBJ1-2, with 7 bases that match TRBD1. Germline CDR1 MNHEY, CDR2 SVGAGI. This CDR3 spans 13 amino acids. J lost 2 bases, V lost 6 bases, and 3 bases had no gene match.

The V call is TRBV10-3, the J call TRBJ1-1, with D possibly being TRBD1 (6 bases). V was clipped by 6 bases and J by 5 bases, with 13 bases between them. The CDR3 spans 13 residues. In germline, CDR1 is ENHRY, CDR2 SYGVKD. CDR3 amino acids: CAISRTDGTEAFF. The CDR3 DNA reads as TGTGCCATCAGCCGGACAGACGGGACTGAAGCTTTCTTT.

The chain uses TRBV2 and TRBJ2-7; 12 bases align to TRBD2. Germline CDR1 reads SNHLY; CDR2 reads FYNNEI. The CDR3 covers 15 residues. The J segment lost 4 bases and the V segment lost 4 bases, leaving 5 bases of the junction unmatched. In nucleotides, the CDR3 is TGTGCCAGCAGTGGATCACTAGCGGGAGGTTACGAGCAGTACTTC. This gives the protein CASSGSLAGGYEQYF.

The J gene is TRBJ1-1, the V gene TRBV2; D is unclear. CDR3 length: 13 amino acids. V was trimmed by 7 bases and J by 3 bases, leaving 12 bases between them. Per the germline V gene, CDR1 is SNHLY and CDR2 is FYNNEI. The CDR3 region is CASNRNWDTEAFF. CDR3 DNA: TGTGCCAGCAACAGAAACTGGGACACTGAAGCTTTCTTT. The variable domain in full, completed from reference TRBV2 and TRBJ1-1, reads EPEVTQTPSHQVTQMGQEVILRCVPISNHLYFYWYRQILGQKVEFLVSFYNNEISEKSEIFDDQFSVERPDGSNFTLKIRSTKLEDSAMYFCASNRNWDTEAFFGQGTRLTVV.

The rearrangement joins TRBV5-1 to TRBJ2-7; D may be TRBD2 (5 bases). The CDR3 covers 15 residues. Germline CDR1 SGHRS, CDR2 YFSETQ. The V and J ends lost 0 bases and 0 bases respectively, with 10 bases between them. DNA of the CDR3: TGCGCCAGCAGCTTGGAGGAGCGGAGCTCCTACGAGCAGTACTTC. Protein: CASSLEERSSYEQYF. The full variable domain, completed using reference TRBV5-1 and TRBJ2-7, is KAGVTQTPRYLIKTRGQQVTLSCSPISGHRSVSWYQQTPGQGLQFLFEYFSETQRNKGNFPGRFSGRQFSNSRSEMNVSTLELGDSALYLCASSLEERSSYEQYFGPGTRLTVT.

The chain has TRBV7-9 and TRBJ2-7; D might be TRBD2 (5 bases). With 1 base removed from V and 9 bases from J, the gap between germline ends came to 19 bases. The CDR3 is 15 residues long. Germline V CDR1 and CDR2: SEHNR, FQNEAQ (reference sequence). The CDR3 bases are TGTGCCAGCAGCTTAGTCGGGTCGACGGGGAGCGCGCAGTACTTC. Translation gives CASSLVGSTGSAQYF.

The rearrangement joins TRBV28 to TRBJ1-1, with TRBD1 identical over 7 bases. The CDR3 loop spans 11 amino acids. Germline CDR1 reads MDHEN; CDR2 reads SYDVKM. The V and J ends lost 7 bases and 11 bases, in that order; junction bases with no gene match: 7. The CDR3 sequence: CASIQGQRAFF. In nucleotides, the CDR3 is TGTGCCAGCATCCAGGGACAGAGGGCTTTCTTT.

This clone has just a few counts. This rearrangement joins TRBV18 to TRBJ1-2; 8 bases map to TRBD1. The ends lost 2 bases at V and 8 bases at J; junction bases unmatched: 10. The CDR3 is 15 amino acids. CDR1 and CDR2 from the germline V gene are KGHSH and LQKENI. The CDR3 loop is CASSPSEGRGLGYTF. CDR3 sequence (DNA): TGTGCCAGCTCACCATCCGAGGGCAGGGGGCTAGGCTACACCTTC.

This clone was counted once. The chain employs TRBV15 and TRBJ2-6; no firm D call. This CDR3 spans 16 amino acids. V lost 1 base and J lost 0, with 7 bases in between. The germline V gene has CDR1 LNHNV and CDR2 YYDKDF (reference sequence). CDR3 bases: TGTGCCACCAGCAGAGGGAGCCTCTCTGGGGCCAACGTCCTGACTTTC. It is translated as CATSRGSLSGANVLTF.

This chain links TRBV5-3 with TRBJ2-5, with 7 bases identical to TRBD2. TRBV5-3 is an ORF; its function is uncertain. CDR3 length: 13 residues. V was pared by 3 bases and J by 5 bases, with 4 bases of the junction left unmatched. CDR3 sequence reads: CARSSGRSETQYF. DNA for the CDR3: TGTGCCAGAAGCTCCGGGAGGTCCGAGACCCAGTACTTC.

The rearrangement links TRBV28 to TRBJ1-5; 8 bases line up with TRBD1. Germline V lookup: CDR1 MDHEN, CDR2 SYDVKM. CDR3 length: 16 residues. The junction had 3 bases not matched to a gene; V was cut back by 2 bases and J by 0 bases. CDR3 in amino acids: CASSLPGQVSNQPQHF. As DNA, the CDR3 is TGTGCCAGCAGTTTACCGGGACAGGTTAGCAATCAGCCCCAGCATTTT.

The rearrangement links TRBV11-2 to TRBJ2-1, with 8 bases fitting TRBD2. The CDR3 totals 14 residues. J lost 6 bases, V lost 6 bases, and 7 bases had no gene match. Germline-derived CDR1 and CDR2 are SGHAT and FQNNGV. CDR3 coding DNA: TGTGCCAGCAGACGGCTAGCGGGTAGCAATGAGCAGTTCTTC. This gives the protein CASRRLAGSNEQFF.

The chain joins TRBV25-1 to TRBJ2-1; no clear D gene. This CDR3 spans 16 amino acids. Germline CDR1 MGHDK, CDR2 SYGVNS. With 3 bases removed from V and 2 bases from J, the gap between germline ends came to 14 bases. CDR3 amino acids: CASSENKETAYNEQFF. The CDR3 region has the DNA TGTGCCAGCAGTGAGAATAAGGAAACAGCCTACAATGAGCAGTTCTTC.

This clone was seen a handful of times. The same CDR3 can be traced to other DNA sequences in this sample. The rearrangement uses TRBV10-1 and TRBJ2-3; 14 nucleotides line up with TRBD2. This CDR3 spans 16 amino acids. CDR1 and CDR2 from the germline V gene are WNHNN and SYGVQD (reference sequence). The junction had 3 bases not matched to a gene; V was cut back by 6 bases and J by 1 base. CDR3 nucleotides: TGCGCCAGCAGCCAGACTAGCGGGAGGGGCACAGATACGCAGTATTTT. Translation: CASSQTSGRGTDTQYF.

This sequence joins TRBV10-2 and TRBJ2-1; the D gene is possibly TRBD1 (5 bases). Germline-derived CDR1 and CDR2 are WSHSY and SAAADI. Trimming stripped 3 bases from V and 6 bases from J, with 9 bases between. This CDR3 has 13 residues. The CDR3 bases are TGCGCCAGCAGTGACCCGACAGCCAATGAGCAGTTCTTC. Amino acids: CASSDPTANEQFF.

This chain links TRBV4-1 with TRBJ1-5; D remains unclear. With 0 bases removed from V and 6 bases from J, the gap between germline ends came to 12 bases. Germline loops: CDR1 MGHRA, CDR2 YSYEKL. The CDR3 covers 15 residues. CDR3: CASSQEPSERQPQHF. The CDR3 DNA reads TGCGCCAGCAGCCAAGAGCCGTCGGAGCGTCAGCCCCAGCATTTT.

This chain links TRBV27 with TRBJ2-1, with 9 bases fitting TRBD1. This CDR3 is built from 15 residues. Trimming took 1 base from V and 8 from J; bases not matched to a gene: 6. Germline CDR1 reads MNHEY; CDR2 reads SMNVEV (reference sequence). The CDR3 coding sequence is TGTGCCAGCAGTTTATTACAGGGGGCGGTGGATGAGCAGTTCTTC. Amino acids: CASSLLQGAVDEQFF.

The chain joins TRBV19 to TRBJ2-7, with TRBD1 identical over 9 bases. The CDR3 runs 14 residues. Trimming at V came to 5 bases and at J to 3 bases, leaving 5 bases not matched to a gene. From germline, CDR1 is LNHDA and CDR2 SQIVND (reference sequence). The CDR3 coding sequence is TGTGCCAGTAGTCCAGGGACAGGGATCTACGAGCAGTACTTC. Its translation: CASSPGTGIYEQYF.